The entry below gives a single T cell receptor (beta chain) sequence along with its context. The data are from a study of blood T cell repertoires in COVID-19. Across the whole study: T cells, B-cell-depleted T cells, or PBMCs supplied cDNA or gDNA.

Per the original methods: The assay estimated nucleated cells by amplifying reference gene primers. Sequenced by immunoSEQ multiplex PCR; TCRdb stores in-frame clones only, minus some. That table gives V, J and clone size, and the DNA gave D and trimming. This sample has tens of thousands of clones, with more than 75% found just once. Sequenced sample: peripheral blood. The TCR was taken from an elderly woman with acute or convalescent COVID-19.

The CDR3 protein is CASSLAASYNEQFF. The CDR3 DNA reads TGTGCCAGCAGTTTAGCGGCCTCCTACAATGAGCAGTTCTTC. The chain uses TRBV28 and TRBJ2-1; D unclear. Germline V gene sequence: CDR1 MDHEN, CDR2 SYDVKM. V lost 2 bases and J 0 bases, leaving 5 bases between the germline ends. This CDR3 contains 14 residues.